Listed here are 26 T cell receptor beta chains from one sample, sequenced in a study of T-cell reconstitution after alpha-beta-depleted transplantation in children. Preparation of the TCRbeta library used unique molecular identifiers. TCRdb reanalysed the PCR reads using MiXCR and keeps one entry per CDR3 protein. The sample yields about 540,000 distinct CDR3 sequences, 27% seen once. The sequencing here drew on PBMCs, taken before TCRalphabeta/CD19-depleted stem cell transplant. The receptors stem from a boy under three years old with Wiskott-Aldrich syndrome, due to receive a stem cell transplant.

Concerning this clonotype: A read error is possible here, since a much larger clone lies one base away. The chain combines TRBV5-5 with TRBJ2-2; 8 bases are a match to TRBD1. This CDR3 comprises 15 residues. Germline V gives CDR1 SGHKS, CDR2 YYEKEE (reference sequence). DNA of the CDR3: TGTGCCAGCAGCTATCGACAGGGGAATACCGGGGGGCTGTTTTTT. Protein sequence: CASSYRQGNTGGLFF.

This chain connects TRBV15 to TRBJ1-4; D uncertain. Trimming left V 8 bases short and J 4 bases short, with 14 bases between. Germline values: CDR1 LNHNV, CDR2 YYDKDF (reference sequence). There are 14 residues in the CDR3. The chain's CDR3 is CATGRVGDNEKLFF. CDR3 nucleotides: TGTGCCACCGGGAGGGTCGGGGATAATGAAAAACTGTTTTTT. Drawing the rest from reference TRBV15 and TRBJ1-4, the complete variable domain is DAMVIQNPRYQVTQFGKPVTLSCSQTLNHNVMYWYQQKSSQAPKLLFHYYDKDFNNEADTPDNFQSRRPNTSFCFLDIRSPGLGDTAMYLCATGRVGDNEKLFFGSGTQLSVL.

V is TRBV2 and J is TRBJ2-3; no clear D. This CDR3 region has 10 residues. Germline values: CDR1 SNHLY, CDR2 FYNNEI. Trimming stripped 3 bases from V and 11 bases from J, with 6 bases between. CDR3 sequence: CASSETQQYF. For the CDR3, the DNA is TGTGCCAGCAGTGAGACTCAGCAGTATTTT.

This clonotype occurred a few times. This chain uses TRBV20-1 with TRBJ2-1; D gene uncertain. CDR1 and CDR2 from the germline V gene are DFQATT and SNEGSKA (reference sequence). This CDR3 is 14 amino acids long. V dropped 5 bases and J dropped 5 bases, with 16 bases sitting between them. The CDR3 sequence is CSAPPLRNDNEQFF. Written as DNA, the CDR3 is TGCAGTGCTCCCCCTTTGAGGAATGACAATGAGCAGTTCTTC.

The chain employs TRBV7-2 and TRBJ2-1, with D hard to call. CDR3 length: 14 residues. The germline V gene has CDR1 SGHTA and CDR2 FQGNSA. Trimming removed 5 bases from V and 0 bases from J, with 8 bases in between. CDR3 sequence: CASSNSASYNEQFF. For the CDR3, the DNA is TGTGCCAGCAGCAACTCAGCCTCCTACAATGAGCAGTTCTTC.

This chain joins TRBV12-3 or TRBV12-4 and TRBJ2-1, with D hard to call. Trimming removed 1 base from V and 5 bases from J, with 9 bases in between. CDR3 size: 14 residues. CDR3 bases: TGTGCCAGCAGTTTAGATGCTTTTAACAATGAGCAGTTCTTC. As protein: CASSLDAFNNEQFF.

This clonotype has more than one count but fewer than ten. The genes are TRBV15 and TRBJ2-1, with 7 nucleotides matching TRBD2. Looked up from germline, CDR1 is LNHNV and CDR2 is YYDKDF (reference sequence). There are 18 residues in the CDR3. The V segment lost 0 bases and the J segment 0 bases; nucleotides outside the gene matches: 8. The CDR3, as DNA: TGTGCCACCAGCAGAGATGTCGCCCTAGCGGTCTCCTACAATGAGCAGTTCTTC. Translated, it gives CATSRDVALAVSYNEQFF.

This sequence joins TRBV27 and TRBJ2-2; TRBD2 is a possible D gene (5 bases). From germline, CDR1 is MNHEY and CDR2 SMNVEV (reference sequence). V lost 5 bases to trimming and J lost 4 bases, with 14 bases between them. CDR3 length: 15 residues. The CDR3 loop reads CASSRSPTSTGELFF. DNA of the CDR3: TGTGCCAGCAGTCGGAGCCCAACTAGCACCGGGGAGCTGTTTTTT.

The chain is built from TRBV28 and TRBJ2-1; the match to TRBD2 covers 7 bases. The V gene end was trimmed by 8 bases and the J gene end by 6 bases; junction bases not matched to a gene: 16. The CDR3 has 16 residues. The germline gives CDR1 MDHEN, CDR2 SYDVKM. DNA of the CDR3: TGTGCCAGCTCCAACCTTAGGGGCGGGAGACGCAATGAGCAGTTCTTC. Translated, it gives CASSNLRGGRRNEQFF.

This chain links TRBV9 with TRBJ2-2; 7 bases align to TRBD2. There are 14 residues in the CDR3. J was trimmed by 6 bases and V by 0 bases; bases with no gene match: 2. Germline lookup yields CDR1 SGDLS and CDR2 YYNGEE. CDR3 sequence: CASSVGAGAGELFF. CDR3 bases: TGTGCCAGCAGCGTAGGGGCGGGAGCCGGGGAGCTGTTTTTT.

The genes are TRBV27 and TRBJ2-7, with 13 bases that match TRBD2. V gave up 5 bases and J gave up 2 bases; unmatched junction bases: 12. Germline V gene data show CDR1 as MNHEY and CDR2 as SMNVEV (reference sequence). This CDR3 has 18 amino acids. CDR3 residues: CASSLQRTSGGRTYEQYF. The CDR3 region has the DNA TGTGCCAGCAGTCTGCAAAGGACTAGCGGGGGACGAACCTACGAGCAGTACTTC.

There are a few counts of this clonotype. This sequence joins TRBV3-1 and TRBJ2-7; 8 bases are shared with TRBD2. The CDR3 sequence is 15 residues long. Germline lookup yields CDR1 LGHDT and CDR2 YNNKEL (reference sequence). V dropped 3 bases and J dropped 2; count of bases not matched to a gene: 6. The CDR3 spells CASSHLGGRTYEQYF. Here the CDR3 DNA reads TGTGCCAGCAGCCATTTGGGCGGGAGGACCTACGAGCAGTACTTC.

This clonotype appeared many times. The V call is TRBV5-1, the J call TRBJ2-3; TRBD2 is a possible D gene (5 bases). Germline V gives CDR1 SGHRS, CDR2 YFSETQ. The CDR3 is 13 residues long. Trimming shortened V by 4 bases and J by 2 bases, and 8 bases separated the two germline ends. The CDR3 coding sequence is TGCGCCAGCAGCCTGACTAACACAGATACGCAGTATTTT. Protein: CASSLTNTDTQYF.

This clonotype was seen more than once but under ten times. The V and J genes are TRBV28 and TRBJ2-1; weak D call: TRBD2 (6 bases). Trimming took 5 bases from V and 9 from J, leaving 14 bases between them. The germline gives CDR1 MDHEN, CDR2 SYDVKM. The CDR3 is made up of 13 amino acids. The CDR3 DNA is TGTGCCAGCAGTCCCCCTAGCGTCGGTGAGCAGTTCTTC. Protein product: CASSPPSVGEQFF.

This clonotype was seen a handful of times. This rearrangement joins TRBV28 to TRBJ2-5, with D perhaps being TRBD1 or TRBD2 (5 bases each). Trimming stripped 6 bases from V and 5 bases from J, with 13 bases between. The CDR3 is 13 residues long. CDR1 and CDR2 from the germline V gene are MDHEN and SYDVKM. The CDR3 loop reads CASRGDPLETQYF. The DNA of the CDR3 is TGTGCCAGCAGAGGGGACCCTTTGGAGACCCAGTACTTC.

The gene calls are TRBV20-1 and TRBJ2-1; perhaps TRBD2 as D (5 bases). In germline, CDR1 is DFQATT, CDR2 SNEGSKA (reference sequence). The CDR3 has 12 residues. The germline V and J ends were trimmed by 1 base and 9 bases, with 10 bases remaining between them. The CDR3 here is CSARGLRGEQFF. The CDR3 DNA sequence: TGCAGTGCTAGAGGACTACGCGGTGAGCAGTTCTTC.

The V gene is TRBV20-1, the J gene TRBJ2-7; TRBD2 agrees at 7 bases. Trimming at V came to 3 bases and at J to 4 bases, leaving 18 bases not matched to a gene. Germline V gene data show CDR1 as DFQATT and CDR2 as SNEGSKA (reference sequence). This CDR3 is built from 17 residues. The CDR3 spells CSASPSRREKLVYEQYF. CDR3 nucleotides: TGCAGTGCTAGCCCTAGCAGGCGGGAGAAGCTTGTGTACGAGCAGTACTTC.

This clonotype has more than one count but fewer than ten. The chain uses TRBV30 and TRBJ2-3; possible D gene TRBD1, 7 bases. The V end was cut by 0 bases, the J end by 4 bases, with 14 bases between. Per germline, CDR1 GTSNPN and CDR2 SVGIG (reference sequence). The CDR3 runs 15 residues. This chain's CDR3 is CAWSVSGGFSDTQYF. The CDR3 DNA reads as TGTGCCTGGAGTGTGTCAGGGGGGTTTTCAGATACGCAGTATTTT.

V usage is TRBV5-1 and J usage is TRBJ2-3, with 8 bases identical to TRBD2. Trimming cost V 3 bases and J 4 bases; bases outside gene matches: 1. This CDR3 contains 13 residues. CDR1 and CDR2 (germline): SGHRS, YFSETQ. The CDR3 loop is CASSWTSPDTQYF. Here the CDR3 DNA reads TGCGCCAGCAGCTGGACTAGCCCAGATACGCAGTATTTT.

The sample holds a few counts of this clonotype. CDR3 bases: TGTGCCAGCAGCTCGAGGGACAGGGGCATAGACAATGAGCAGTTCTTC. Amino acid sequence: CASSSRDRGIDNEQFF. The J gene is TRBJ2-1, the V gene TRBV7-8; 10 bases align to TRBD1. V shed 4 bases and J 5 bases; nucleotides not matched to a gene: 8. Germline lookup yields CDR1 SGHVS and CDR2 FQNEAQ. The CDR3 is 16 amino acids.

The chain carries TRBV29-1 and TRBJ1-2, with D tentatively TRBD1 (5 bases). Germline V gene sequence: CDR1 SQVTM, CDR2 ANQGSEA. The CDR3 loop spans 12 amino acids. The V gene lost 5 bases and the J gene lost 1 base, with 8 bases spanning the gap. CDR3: CSVRQGNYGYTF. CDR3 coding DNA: TGCAGCGTTCGGCAGGGTAACTATGGCTACACCTTC.

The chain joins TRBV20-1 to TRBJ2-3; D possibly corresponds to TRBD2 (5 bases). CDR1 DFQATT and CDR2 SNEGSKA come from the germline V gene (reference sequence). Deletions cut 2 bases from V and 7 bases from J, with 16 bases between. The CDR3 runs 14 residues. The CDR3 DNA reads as TGCAGTGCTAGACCCTTATTCGGCGGGTATACGCAGTATTTT. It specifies CSARPLFGGYTQYF.

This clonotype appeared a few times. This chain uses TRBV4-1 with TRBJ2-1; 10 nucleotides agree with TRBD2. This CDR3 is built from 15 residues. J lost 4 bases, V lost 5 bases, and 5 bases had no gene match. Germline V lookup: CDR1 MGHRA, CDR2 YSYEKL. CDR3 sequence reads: CASSFLAGDYNEQFF. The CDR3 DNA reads TGCGCCAGCAGCTTCCTAGCGGGAGATTACAATGAGCAGTTCTTC.

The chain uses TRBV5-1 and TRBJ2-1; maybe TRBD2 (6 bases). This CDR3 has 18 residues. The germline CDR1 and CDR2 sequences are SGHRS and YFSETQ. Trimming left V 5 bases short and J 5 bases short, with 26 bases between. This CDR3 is CASRAQLLLAQPNNEQFF. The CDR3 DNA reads TGCGCCAGCAGGGCACAGTTATTACTAGCCCAACCGAACAATGAGCAGTTCTTC.

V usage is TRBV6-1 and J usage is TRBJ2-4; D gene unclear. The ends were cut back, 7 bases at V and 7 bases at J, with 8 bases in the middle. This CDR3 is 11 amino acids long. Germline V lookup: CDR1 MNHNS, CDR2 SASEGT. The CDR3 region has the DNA TGTGCCAGCATGCTGGGTAACATTCAGTACTTC. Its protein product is CASMLGNIQYF.

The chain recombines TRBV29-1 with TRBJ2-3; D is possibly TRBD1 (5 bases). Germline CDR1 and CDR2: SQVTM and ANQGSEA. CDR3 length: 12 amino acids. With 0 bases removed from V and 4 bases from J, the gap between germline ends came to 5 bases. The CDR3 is CSVEEGPDTQYF. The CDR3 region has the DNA TGCAGCGTTGAAGAGGGGCCAGATACGCAGTATTTT.